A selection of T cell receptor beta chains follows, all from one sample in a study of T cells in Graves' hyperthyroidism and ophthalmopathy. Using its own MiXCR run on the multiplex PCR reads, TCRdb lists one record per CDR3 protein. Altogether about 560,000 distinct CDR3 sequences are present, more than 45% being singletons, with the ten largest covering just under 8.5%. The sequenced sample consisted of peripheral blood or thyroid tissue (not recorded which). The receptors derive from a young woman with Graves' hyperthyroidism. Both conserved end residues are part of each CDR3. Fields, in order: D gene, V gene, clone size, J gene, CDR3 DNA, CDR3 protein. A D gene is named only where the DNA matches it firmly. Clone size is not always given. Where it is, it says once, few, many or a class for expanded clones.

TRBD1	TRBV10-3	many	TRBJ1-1	TGTGCCATCAGGGGACAGGGGTTGAGTGAAGCTTTCTTT	CAIRGQGLSEAFF
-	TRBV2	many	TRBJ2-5	TGTGCCAGCAGTGAAGGCGGACCGGCAACAGAGACCCAGTACTTC	CASSEGGPATETQYF
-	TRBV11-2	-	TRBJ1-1	TGTGCCAGCAGCTTAATCTCTTTGCGGATTAGGAACACTGAAGCTTTCTTT	CASSLISLRIRNTEAFF
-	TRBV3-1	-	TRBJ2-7	TGTGCCAGCAGCCAAGATTTGAGGGGCGAGCAGTACTTC	CASSQDLRGEQYF
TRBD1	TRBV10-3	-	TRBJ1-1	TGTGCCATCAGTGGGACAGGGTATGGTGAAGCTTTCTTT	CAISGTGYGEAFF
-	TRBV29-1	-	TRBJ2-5	TGCAGCGTCCCATACGTGGCCGGTGGGACCCAGTACTTC	CSVPYVAGGTQYF
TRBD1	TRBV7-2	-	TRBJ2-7	TGTGCCAGCTCACCGGACAGGGCGGTTGCGGAGCAGTACTTC	CASSPDRAVAEQYF
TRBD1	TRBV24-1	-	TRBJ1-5	TGTGCCACCAGTGATTTCCTTGGAAAGCGGGACAGCAAATCGAATAGCAATCAGCCCCAGCATTTT	CATSDFLGKRDSKSNSNQPQHF
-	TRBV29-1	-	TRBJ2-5	TGCAGCGTTGAAGAAACAGGGCTAGAGACCCAGTACTTC	CSVEETGLETQYF
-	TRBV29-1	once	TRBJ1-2	TGCAGCTGGGGACGGGGGGACTATGGCTACACCTTC	CSWGRGDYGYTF
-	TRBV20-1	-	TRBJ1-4	TGCAGTGCCGGGGGTGCAGGGGTCGGTGTAACTAATGAAAAACTGTTTTTT	CSAGGAGVGVTNEKLFF
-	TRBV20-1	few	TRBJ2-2	TGCAGTGCTGACCCCGGCGGTGCGAACACCGGGGAGCTGTTTTTT	CSADPGGANTGELFF
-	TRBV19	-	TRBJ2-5	TGTGCCAGTAGTGCGTCCAGGGAGACCCAGTACTTC	CASSASRETQYF
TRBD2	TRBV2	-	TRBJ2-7	TGTGCCAGCAATAGGGTAGCGGGTTTTAATGAGCAGTACTTC	CASNRVAGFNEQYF
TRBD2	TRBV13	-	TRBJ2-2	TGTGCCAGCAGCTTAGGCTTAGCGGGACCCAACACCGGGGAGCTGTTTTTT	CASSLGLAGPNTGELFF
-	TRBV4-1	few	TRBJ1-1	TGCGCCAGCAGCCAAGATCTGGGAGGGCCACTTGGGAGGAACACTGAAGCTTTCTTT	CASSQDLGGPLGRNTEAFF
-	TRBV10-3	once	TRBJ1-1	TGTGCCATCAGCGGACGGGGCGAAACTGAAGCTTTCTTT	CAISGRGETEAFF
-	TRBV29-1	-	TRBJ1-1	TGCAGCGTTGACGGCCGCCCCGGGGCGAACACTGAAGCTTTCTTT	CSVDGRPGANTEAFF
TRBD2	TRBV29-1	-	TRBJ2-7	TGCAGCGTGAGTGGGCTAGCGGGAGCGGCCTACGAGCAGTACTTC	CSVSGLAGAAYEQYF
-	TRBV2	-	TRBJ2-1	TGTGCCAGCCTGGGGACTCACAATGAGCAGTTCTTC	CASLGTHNEQFF
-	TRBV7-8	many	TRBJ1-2	TGTGCCAGCAGCAGCCGGGACCGCGTCTATGGCTACACCTTC	CASSSRDRVYGYTF
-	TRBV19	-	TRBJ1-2	TGTGCCAGTAGTATAGCTCAGGACAGCGACTATGGCTACACCTTC	CASSIAQDSDYGYTF
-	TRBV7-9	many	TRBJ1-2	TGTGCCAGCAGCTCCGGGACGGTTTATGGCTACACCTTC	CASSSGTVYGYTF
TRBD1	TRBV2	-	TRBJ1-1	TGTGCCCGCACCGGGACAGGGCGGGCTTTCTTT	CARTGTGRAFF
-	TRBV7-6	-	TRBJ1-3	TGTGCCAGCAGCTCGTCCCAGGGGGGAAACACCATATATTTT	CASSSSQGGNTIYF
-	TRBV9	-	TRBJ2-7	TGTGCCAGCAGCGTAGGACTGGGGTCGGTTTCAGTCGAGCAGTACTTC	CASSVGLGSVSVEQYF
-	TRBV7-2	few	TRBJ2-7	TGTGCCAGCAGCTTAGTGGGGTTAGCCTACGAGCAGTACTTC	CASSLVGLAYEQYF
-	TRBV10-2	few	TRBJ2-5	TGTGCCAGCAGTAGACATCGTGAAGAGACCCAGTACTTC	CASSRHREETQYF
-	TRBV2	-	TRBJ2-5	TGTGCCAGCAGTGCTAGTTTGACAGTCCAAGAGACCCAGTACTTC	CASSASLTVQETQYF
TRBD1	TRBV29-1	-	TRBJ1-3	TGCAGCGTCCGGACAGGCGGAAACACCATATATTTT	CSVRTGGNTIYF
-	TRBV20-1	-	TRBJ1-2	TGCAGTGCTATAAAAGGGAACTATGGCTACACCTTC	CSAIKGNYGYTF
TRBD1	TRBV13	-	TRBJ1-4	TGTGCCTGGCAGACAGGGTTAACTAATGAAAAACTGTTTTTT	CAWQTGLTNEKLFF
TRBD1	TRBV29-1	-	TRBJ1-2	TGCAGCGTTGAGCGGACAGGGGCGGTGGGCTACACCTTC	CSVERTGAVGYTF
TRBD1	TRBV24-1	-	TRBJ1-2	TGTGCCACCAGTGACTTCGACAGGGACTATGGCTACACCTTC	CATSDFDRDYGYTF
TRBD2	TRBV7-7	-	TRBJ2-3	TGTGCCACCAGCAGAGGGGCGGGAGGGAGCACAGATACGCAGTATTTT	CATSRGAGGSTDTQYF
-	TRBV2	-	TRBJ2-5	TGTGCCAGCAGTGAACTACGTGGAGGCGTAGAGACCCAGTACTTC	CASSELRGGVETQYF
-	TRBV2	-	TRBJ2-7	TGTGCCAGCGTTGAAGCCCTAGCCGGGACCAGCTCCTACGAGCAGTACTTC	CASVEALAGTSSYEQYF